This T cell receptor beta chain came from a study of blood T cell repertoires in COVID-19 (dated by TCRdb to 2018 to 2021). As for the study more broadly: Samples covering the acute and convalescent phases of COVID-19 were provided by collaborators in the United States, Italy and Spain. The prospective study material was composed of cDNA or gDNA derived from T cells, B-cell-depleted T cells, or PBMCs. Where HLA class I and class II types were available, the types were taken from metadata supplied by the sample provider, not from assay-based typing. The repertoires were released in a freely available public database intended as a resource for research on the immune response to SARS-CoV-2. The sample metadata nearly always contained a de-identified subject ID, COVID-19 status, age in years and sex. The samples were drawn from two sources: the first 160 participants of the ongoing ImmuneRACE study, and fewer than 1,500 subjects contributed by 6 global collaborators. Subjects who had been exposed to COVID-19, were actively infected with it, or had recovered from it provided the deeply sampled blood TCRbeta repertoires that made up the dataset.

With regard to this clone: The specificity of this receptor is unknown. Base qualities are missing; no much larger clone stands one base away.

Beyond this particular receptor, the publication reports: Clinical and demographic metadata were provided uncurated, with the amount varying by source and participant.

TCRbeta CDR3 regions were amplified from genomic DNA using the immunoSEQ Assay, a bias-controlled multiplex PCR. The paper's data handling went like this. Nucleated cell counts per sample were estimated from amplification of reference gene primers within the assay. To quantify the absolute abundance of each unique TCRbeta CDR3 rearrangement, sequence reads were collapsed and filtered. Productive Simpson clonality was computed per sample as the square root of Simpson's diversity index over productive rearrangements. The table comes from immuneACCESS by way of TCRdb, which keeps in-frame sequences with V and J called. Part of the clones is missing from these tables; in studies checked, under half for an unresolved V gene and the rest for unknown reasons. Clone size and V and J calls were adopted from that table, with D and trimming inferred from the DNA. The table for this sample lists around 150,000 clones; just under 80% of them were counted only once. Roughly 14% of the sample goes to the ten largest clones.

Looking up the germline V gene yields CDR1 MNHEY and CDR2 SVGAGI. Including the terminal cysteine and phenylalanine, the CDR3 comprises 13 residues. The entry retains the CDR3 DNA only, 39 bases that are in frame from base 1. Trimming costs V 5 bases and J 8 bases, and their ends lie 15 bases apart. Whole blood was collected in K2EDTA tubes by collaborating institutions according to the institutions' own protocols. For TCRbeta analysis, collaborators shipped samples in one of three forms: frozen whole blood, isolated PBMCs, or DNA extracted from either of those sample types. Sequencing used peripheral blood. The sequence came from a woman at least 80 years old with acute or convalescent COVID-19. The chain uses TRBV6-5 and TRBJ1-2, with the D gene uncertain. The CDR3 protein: CASSKTKWSGYTF. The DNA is TGTGCCAGCAGTAAGACAAAATGGTCAGGCTACACCTTC.